These T cell receptor beta chains were read from a single sample in a study of blood T cell repertoires in COVID-19. TCRdb's copy holds only in-frame clones and misses some; the assay was immunoSEQ multiplex PCR. The sample lists about 98,000 clones; about 80% were seen once. Source material: peripheral blood. These TCRs come from a man aged 65 to 79 with acute or convalescent COVID-19. Both conserved end residues are part of each CDR3. Fields, in order: V gene, J gene, D gene, CDR3 length, clone size, CDR3 protein, CDR3 DNA. A D gene is named only where the DNA matches it firmly. Some rows mark clone size as missing; the rest say once, few, many or name a class of expanded clone.

TRBV6-5	TRBJ1-2	TRBD1	14	.	CASSQTGGSYGYTF	TGTGCCAGCAGCCAGACAGGGGGGTCCTATGGCTACACCTTC
TRBV6-5	TRBJ1-3	TRBD1	14	once	CASSYDRAGNTIYF	TGTGCCAGCAGCTACGACAGGGCCGGAAACACCATATATTTT
TRBV7-9	TRBJ1-4	TRBD1	18	.	CASTLAGGTSGTNEKLFF	TGTGCCAGCACCCTCGCAGGGGGTACTTCGGGAACTAATGAAAAACTGTTTTTT
TRBV24-1	TRBJ2-2	TRBD1	16	.	CATSDWYRGNTGELFF	TGTGCCACCAGTGATTGGTACAGGGGAAACACCGGGGAGCTGTTTTTT
TRBV11-2	TRBJ2-2	.	14	few	CASSRRGNTGELFF	TGTGCCAGCAGTCGCCGGGGAAACACCGGGGAGCTGTTTTTT
TRBV27	TRBJ1-1	TRBD1	16	.	CASSLGHRGPDTEAFF	TGTGCCAGCAGTTTAGGACACAGGGGGCCTGACACTGAAGCTTTCTTT
TRBV24-1	TRBJ2-1	TRBD1	15	.	CATSGRGQNYNEQFF	TGTGCCACCAGTGGTCGGGGACAGAACTACAATGAGCAGTTCTTC
TRBV27	TRBJ2-3	.	16	.	CASSLTRAPSSDTQYF	TGTGCCAGCAGTTTAACCAGGGCTCCGTCCTCAGATACGCAGTATTTT
TRBV27	TRBJ2-1	.	16	.	CASSPTSSKAYNEQFF	TGTGCCAGCAGTCCTACGTCATCCAAAGCCTACAATGAGCAGTTCTTC
TRBV2	TRBJ2-7	TRBD2	14	.	CASSPLAGDYEQYF	TGTGCCAGCAGTCCCCTTGCGGGAGACTACGAGCAGTACTTC
TRBV5-5	TRBJ2-7	TRBD1	14	once	CASNNRGEGYEQYF	TGTGCCAGCAACAACAGGGGGGAAGGCTACGAGCAGTACTTC
TRBV2	TRBJ2-7	.	15	few	CASSEGQGRTYEQYF	TGTGCCAGCAGTGAGGGTCAGGGTAGAACCTACGAGCAGTACTTC
TRBV4-2	TRBJ2-2	.	14	.	CASGILDSAGELFF	TGTGCCAGCGGTATACTAGATAGTGCCGGGGAGCTGTTTTTT
TRBV27	TRBJ2-6	.	16	few	CASSAGSGPGANVLTF	TGTGCCAGCAGTGCGGGATCTGGACCTGGGGCCAACGTCCTGACTTTC
TRBV3-1/TRBV3-2	TRBJ2-7	TRBD1	15	once	CASSPRQGATSEQYF	TGTGCCAGCAGCCCCAGACAGGGGGCGACGTCCGAGCAGTACTTC
TRBV30	TRBJ2-7	TRBD1	15	.	CAWSASGTGGDEQYF	TGTGCCTGGAGTGCCTCTGGGACAGGGGGCGACGAGCAGTACTTC